This entry lists 20 T cell receptor beta chains sequenced from one sample in a study of regulatory T cells in long-lasting Graves disease. Through Arm-PCR of CDR3 regions and iRepertoire HTBI primers, TCR beta libraries were built. TCRdb recomputed calls from the multiplex PCR reads with MiXCR, one row per CDR3 protein. This sample has 360,000 or so distinct CDR3 sequences, with 12% found just once. Time point described: newly diagnosed GD, antithyroid drugs for less than 3 months. PBMC RNA was the source of the TCR library. This sample was also put to use in a study of T cells in Graves' hyperthyroidism and ophthalmopathy.

Sequenced material: peripheral blood mononuclear cells (PBMCs), taken at new diagnosis, from a patient treated with antithyroid drugs. Receptors originate from a woman between 18 and 29 years old with Graves disease.

The table lists this clonotype with many counts. This chain links TRBV15 with TRBJ1-2; possible D gene TRBD1, 6 bases. The V and J ends lost 1 base and 6 bases respectively, with 18 bases between them. The CDR3 totals 16 residues. Germline V gene sequence: CDR1 LNHNV, CDR2 YYDKDF (reference sequence). The CDR3 coding sequence is TGTGCCACCAGCAGAGGTCAGGCAGGGGATCGAGATGGCTACACCTTC. Translation gives CATSRGQAGDRDGYTF. The variable domain in full, with the rest retrieved from reference TRBV15 and TRBJ1-2, is DAMVIQNPRYQVTQFGKPVTLSCSQTLNHNVMYWYQQKSSQAPKLLFHYYDKDFNNEADTPDNFQSRRPNTSFCFLDIRSPGLGDTAMYLCATSRGQAGDRDGYTFGSGTRLTVV.

This clonotype came up many times. The rearrangement links TRBV5-1 to TRBJ2-5; 8 bases match TRBD1. Germline V gene sequence: CDR1 SGHRS, CDR2 YFSETQ. With 0 bases clipped from V and 4 bases from J, the junction kept 8 bases outside the gene matches. CDR3 length equals 16 residues. For the CDR3, the DNA is TGCGCCAGCAGCTTGGTCGGCAGGGGGCGAGGAGAGACCCAGTACTTC. It specifies CASSLVGRGRGETQYF.

This clonotype came up many times. CDR3 region: CASTSGFGEQFF. In DNA, the CDR3 is TGTGCCAGCACTTCAGGGTTTGGTGAGCAGTTCTTC. This sequence joins TRBV27 and TRBJ2-1, with TRBD1 as a possible D gene (5 bases). V lost 7 bases, J lost 9 bases, and 13 bases lay in between. This CDR3 has 12 amino acids. Per the germline V gene, CDR1 is MNHEY and CDR2 is SMNVEV (reference sequence).

This clonotype has a handful of counts. This chain joins TRBV27 and TRBJ2-7; D is perhaps TRBD2 (6 bases). Looked up from germline, CDR1 is MNHEY and CDR2 is SMNVEV (reference sequence). Trimming cost V 7 bases and J 2 bases, with 18 bases left between them. The CDR3 has 15 residues. Written as DNA, the CDR3 is TGTGCCAGCACCCACAATCGGGAGAAAACCTACGAGCAGTACTTC. Translation gives CASTHNREKTYEQYF.

This clonotype was counted ten times or more. The chain links TRBV20-1 to TRBJ1-1; 9 nucleotides agree with TRBD1. V dropped 2 bases and J dropped 2; count of bases not matched to a gene: 3. Per germline, CDR1 DFQATT and CDR2 SNEGSKA (reference sequence). The CDR3 has 14 amino acids. Here the CDR3 DNA reads TGCAGTGCTAGATCGACAGGGGGTAACACTGAAGCTTTCTTT. Translation: CSARSTGGNTEAFF.

This chain links TRBV7-3 with TRBJ2-5, with D perhaps TRBD1 (6 bases). Germline V gene lookup returns CDR1 SGHTA and CDR2 FQGTGA. The CDR3 totals 16 residues. V was trimmed by 3 bases and J by 1 base, leaving 15 bases between them. Here the CDR3 DNA reads TGTGCCAGCAGCTTTGACAGGTCAACGACCCAAGAGACCCAGTACTTC. Encoded protein: CASSFDRSTTQETQYF. The whole variable domain, filled in from reference TRBV7-3 and TRBJ2-5, reads GAGVSQTPSNKVTEKGKYVELRCDPISGHTALYWYRQSLGQGPEFLIYFQGTGAADDSGLPNDRFFAVRPEGSVSTLKIQRTERGDSAVYLCASSFDRSTTQETQYFGPGTRLLVL.

The sample holds many counts of this clonotype. The V gene is TRBV20-1, the J gene TRBJ1-5, with D possibly TRBD1 on 5 matching bases. Germline CDR1 and CDR2: DFQATT and SNEGSKA (reference sequence). The V gene lost 6 bases and the J gene lost 5 bases, with 14 bases spanning the gap. This CDR3 is built from 13 residues. The CDR3 DNA reads TGCAGTGCCTCCGGGACCCAATATCAGCCCCAGCATTTT. It encodes CSASGTQYQPQHF.

Concerning this clonotype: Without the conserved terminal phenylalanine or tryptophan, this CDR3 likely stems from a read error. The chain couples TRBV29-1 to TRBJ1-1, with D uncertain. Between the trimmed V and J ends, which lost 6 bases and 7 bases, there was a span of 18 bases. Per germline, CDR1 SQVTM and CDR2 ANQGSEA. The CDR3 sequence is 13 residues long. The CDR3: CSVSATSGDEAFL. The CDR3 DNA follows: TGCAGCGTCTCCGCTACATCTGGGGATGAAGCTTTCCTT.

This chain uses TRBV11-2 with TRBJ2-5; D gene ambiguous. Per the germline V gene, CDR1 is SGHAT and CDR2 is FQNNGV. The CDR3 has 14 residues. V shed 2 bases and J shed 7 bases, with 14 bases lying between them. In DNA, the CDR3 is TGTGCCAGCAGCTTATTAGGGCCACTGGCGACCCAGTACTTC. Amino acids: CASSLLGPLATQYF.

In its sample, this clonotype was seen many times. The chain uses TRBV11-2 and TRBJ2-5; no clear D gene. The CDR3 runs to 14 residues. Germline loops: CDR1 SGHAT, CDR2 FQNNGV. The V end was cut by 8 bases, the J end by 9 bases, with 22 bases between. The CDR3: CASGSMPSSSAQYF. Written as DNA, the CDR3 is TGTGCCAGCGGCTCGATGCCTAGTTCTTCGGCCCAGTACTTC.

This clonotype was seen ten or more times. The chain links TRBV25-1 to TRBJ1-2; D remains ambiguous. V was trimmed by 5 bases and J by 3 bases, leaving 13 bases between them. Per the germline V gene, CDR1 is MGHDK and CDR2 is SYGVNS. The CDR3 spans 14 residues. The CDR3 region has the DNA TGTGCCAGCAGTCTTCGCAACGTCCACTATGGCTACACCTTC. This gives the protein CASSLRNVHYGYTF.

This clonotype was seen repeatedly, ten times or more. At one of its ends the junction is not consistent with the germline gene, which may arise from a read error. The rearrangement joins TRBV5-1 to TRBJ2-1; 10 nucleotides agree with TRBD1. Germline V gene data show CDR1 as SGHRS and CDR2 as YFSETQ. This CDR3 contains 15 residues. DNA of the CDR3: TGCGCCAACAGCCTGACAGGGGGCGTGTACAATGAGCAGTTCTTC. This codes for CANSLTGGVYNEQFF. Combining the CDR3 with reference TRBV5-1 and TRBJ2-1 gives the whole variable domain KAGVTQTPRYLIKTRGQQVTLSCSPISGHRSVSWYQQTPGQGLQFLFEYFSETQRNKGNFPGRFSGRQFSNSRSEMNVSTLELGDSALYLCANSLTGGVYNEQFFGPGTRLTVL.

This clonotype was seen at least ten times. The chain is built from TRBV20-1 and TRBJ2-5; 8 bases agree with TRBD1. The germline V gene encodes CDR1 DFQATT and CDR2 SNEGSKA (reference sequence). With V trimmed by 6 bases and J by 2 bases, 14 bases remained unmatched. The CDR3 length is 16 residues. CDR3: CSAQRPGQVIQETQYF. DNA for the CDR3: TGCAGTGCCCAGAGGCCGGGACAGGTGATACAAGAGACCCAGTACTTC.

This clonotype was recorded at least ten times. The genes are TRBV10-3 and TRBJ2-7, with TRBD1 identical over 10 bases. Per germline, CDR1 ENHRY and CDR2 SYGVKD. CDR3 length: 13 residues. V dropped 6 bases and J dropped 5; count of bases not matched to a gene: 4. CDR3 region: CAISQDRGNEQYV. DNA for the CDR3: TGTGCCATCAGCCAGGACAGGGGGAACGAGCAGTACGTC.

This clonotype was picked up many times. The V call is TRBV12-3 or TRBV12-4, the J call TRBJ2-2; D call uncertain. There are 14 residues in the CDR3. Trimming pared 6 bases from V and 2 bases from J, leaving 10 bases between. CDR3 loop: CASSSDLNTGELFF. CDR3 sequence (DNA): TGTGCCAGCAGCTCCGACCTTAACACCGGGGAGCTGTTTTTT.

As for this clonotype: A much larger clone is a single base away; this may be a read error. This chain connects TRBV7-9 to TRBJ2-1, with no clear D. The CDR3 length is 16 residues. Looked up from germline, CDR1 is SEHNR and CDR2 is FQNEAQ (reference sequence). CDR3 residues: CASSHWFDTSYNEQSF. The CDR3 bases are TGTGCCAGCAGCCATTGGTTTGACACCTCCTACAATGAGCAGTCCTTC.

V gene TRBV30 combines with J gene TRBJ2-1, with 7 bases fitting TRBD1. The CDR3 length is 15 residues. Germline-derived CDR1 and CDR2 are GTSNPN and SVGIG (reference sequence). J gave up 3 bases and V 1 base, and 6 bases lay outside the gene matches. The DNA for the CDR3 is TGTGCCTGGAGTGAGCGAGGGACAGACTACAATGAGCAGTTCTTC. Protein product: CAWSERGTDYNEQFF. The full variable domain, with the rest looked up from reference TRBV30 and TRBJ2-1, is SQTIHQWPATLVQPVGSPLSLECTVEGTSNPNLYWYRQAAGRGLQLLFYSVGIGQISSEVPQNLSASRPQDRQFILSSKKLLLSDSGFYLCAWSERGTDYNEQFFGPGTRLTVL.

The rearrangement joins TRBV20-1 to TRBJ2-6; perhaps TRBD1 as D (5 bases). The CDR3 consists of 18 residues. Germline V lookup: CDR1 DFQATT, CDR2 SNEGSKA (reference sequence). The ends were cut back, 6 bases at V and 0 bases at J, with 21 bases in the middle. The CDR3 DNA follows: TGCAGTGCCTCGTTCTCGAAAGGGGCCATCTCTGGGGCCAACGTCCTGACTTTC. Encoded protein: CSASFSKGAISGANVLTF.

This clonotype was seen many times. This chain connects TRBV2 to TRBJ2-5; 10 bases fit TRBD2. This CDR3 is built from 14 residues. Trimming took 7 bases from V and 5 from J; bases not matched to a gene: 7. The germline CDR1 and CDR2 sequences are SNHLY and FYNNEI. The CDR3 loop reads CASTERGGRETQYF. The CDR3 DNA sequence: TGTGCCAGCACGGAGCGGGGGGGCCGGGAGACCCAGTACTTC.

Many counts were recorded for this clonotype. This chain links TRBV20-1 with TRBJ1-1; D is unresolved. CDR3 length: 11 amino acids. Germline V CDR1 and CDR2: DFQATT, SNEGSKA (reference sequence). V was cut by 2 bases and J by 7 bases, with 8 bases left in between. In DNA, the CDR3 is TGCAGTGCTAGAAGGCCCGTTGAAGCTTTCTTT. Translated, it gives CSARRPVEAFF.